This entry features one T cell receptor (beta chain) sequence. In the original processing: Estimation of nucleated cell counts relied on the amplification of reference gene primers. Data came from immunoSEQ multiplex PCR; TCRdb stores just in-frame clones and leaves some out. V and J calls and clone size follow that table, whereas D and trimming were derived from the DNA. The table has about 280,000 clones, roughly 86% seen once. This entry comes from a study of blood T cell repertoires in COVID-19. Study context: Some COVID-19 samples were acute and others convalescent; all came from the United States, Italy and Spain. The analysed material was cDNA or gDNA that came from T cells, B-cell-depleted T cells, or PBMCs.

Two negative PCRs, clearance, or symptom resolution had been documented for recovered Cohort 3 donors. The CDR3 consists of 18 residues. J was trimmed by 0 bases and V by 6 bases; bases with no gene match: 11. Germline V CDR1 and CDR2: SNHLY, FYNNEI. The chain carries TRBV2 and TRBJ2-1; TRBD2 aligns across 10 bases. The sequenced sample consisted of PBMCs or T cells enriched from blood (not recorded which). The receptor was isolated from a woman aged 30 to 39 who had recovered from COVID-19. The CDR3 DNA is TGTGCCAGCAGGACCGGGACTAGCGCCTCGAACTCCTACAATGAGCAGTTCTTC. Translation: CASRTGTSASNSYNEQFF.